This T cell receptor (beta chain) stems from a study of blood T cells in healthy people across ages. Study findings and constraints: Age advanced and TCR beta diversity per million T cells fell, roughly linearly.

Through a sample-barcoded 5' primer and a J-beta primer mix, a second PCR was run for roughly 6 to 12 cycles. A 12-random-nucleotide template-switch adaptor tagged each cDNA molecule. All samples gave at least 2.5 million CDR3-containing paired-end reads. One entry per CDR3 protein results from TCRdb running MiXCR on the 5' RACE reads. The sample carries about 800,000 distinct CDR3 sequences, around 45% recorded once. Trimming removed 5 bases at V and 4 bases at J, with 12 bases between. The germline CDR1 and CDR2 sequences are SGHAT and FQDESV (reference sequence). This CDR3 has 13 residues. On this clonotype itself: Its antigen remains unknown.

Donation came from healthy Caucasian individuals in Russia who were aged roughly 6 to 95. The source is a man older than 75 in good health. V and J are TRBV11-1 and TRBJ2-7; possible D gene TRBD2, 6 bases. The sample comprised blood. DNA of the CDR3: TGTGCCAGCAGCGAATTAGCGGTGTACGAGCAGTACTTC. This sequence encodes CASSELAVYEQYF. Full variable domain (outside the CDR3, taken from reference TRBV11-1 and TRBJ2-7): EAEVAQSPRYKITEKSQAVAFWCDPISGHATLYWYRQILGQGPELLVQFQDESVVDDSQLPKDRFSAERLKGVDSTLKIQPAELGDSAMYLCASSELAVYEQYFGPGTRLTVT.